The source of this T cell receptor (beta chain) is a study of human T cells and chemical hapten exposure. Whole-study context: Sensitization was performed using 2% DPC on a roughly 2 cm by roughly 2 cm upper inner arm skin site.

This clonotype was detected ten times or more. Described time point: patch test 2, 6 weeks after DPC sensitization. Described treatment: therapeutic diphenylcyclopropenone sensitization with weekly scalp DPC. Patch tests were applied only after blood draws. Germline V CDR1 and CDR2: SGHRS, YFSETQ. The CDR3 length is 14 residues. V lost 1 base, J lost 6 bases, and 13 bases lay in between. Unique molecular identifiers were attached to individual cDNA molecules during library preparation. TCRdb re-analysed the RACE reads in MiXCR, keeping a single row per CDR3 protein. The sample shows 110,000 to 150,000 distinct CDR3 sequences, about an eighth of them seen only once.

The chain employs TRBV5-1 and TRBJ1-1, with a weak D call TRBD1 (6 bases). Here the sequenced sample was whole blood, taken in connection with sensitization to the hapten diphenylcyclopropenone (DPC). The clonotype comes from a woman aged 45-65 years with alopecia areata. Some clones in this sample may be carry-over from other donors' samples. CDR3 residues: CASSLQGGLAEAFF. The CDR3 region has the DNA TGCGCCAGCAGCTTGCAAGGGGGTCTCGCTGAAGCTTTCTTT.